A single sample is the source of the 27 T cell receptor beta chains below, sequenced in a study of cytomegalovirus exposure and HLA in healthy donors. PCR amplification relied on 60 Vbeta primers (plus 13 Jbeta primers). Method: immunoSEQ multiplex PCR; TCRdb's copy keeps in-frame clones and lacks some. The table has 170,000 or so clones, roughly 84% seen once. The sample comprised PBMCs. The source is a boy younger than 10 in good health and CMV-seronegative.

There are a few counts of this clone. Other DNA sequences in this sample translate to the same CDR3. The chain combines TRBV5-1 with TRBJ1-4; the D is unclear. This CDR3 has 14 amino acids. The germline V gene has CDR1 SGHRS and CDR2 YFSETQ. The V end lost 1 base, the J end lost 0 bases, and 4 bases lay between the germline ends. The CDR3 DNA follows: TGCGCCAGCAGCTTGACAGCAACTAATGAAAAACTGTTTTTT. Translated: CASSLTATNEKLFF.

The rearrangement uses TRBV7-9 and TRBJ1-1, with D possibly being TRBD1 (5 bases). The CDR3 is 17 amino acids. V was pared by 5 bases and J by 5 bases, with 24 bases between. CDR1 is SEHNR and CDR2 is FQNEAQ in the germline V gene (reference sequence). CDR3 sequence reads: CASSPRGDPREGTEAFF. The CDR3 DNA reads TGTGCCAGCAGCCCCCGCGGGGACCCCCGAGAGGGGACTGAAGCTTTCTTT.

The CDR3 loop reads CASSQGQGEVETQYF. The DNA for the CDR3 is TGTGCCAGTAGTCAAGGACAGGGGGAGGTGGAGACCCAGTACTTC. The chain links TRBV19 to TRBJ2-5; TRBD1 matches 10 bases. The length of the CDR3 is 15 residues. The V and J ends lost 5 bases and 5 bases, in that order; junction bases with no gene match: 8. Germline V gene data show CDR1 as LNHDA and CDR2 as SQIVND (reference sequence).

This chain links TRBV28 with TRBJ2-7; a weak D match, TRBD1 (6 bases). The V gene's germline CDR1 is MDHEN and CDR2 SYDVKM. The CDR3 covers 13 residues. The V gene lost 4 bases and the J gene lost 2 bases, with 9 bases spanning the gap. This chain's CDR3 is CASSWDMTYEQYF. The CDR3 DNA sequence: TGTGCCAGCAGTTGGGACATGACCTACGAGCAGTACTTC.

The chain uses TRBV6-5 and TRBJ2-7; TRBD1 matches at 10 bases. CDR1 and CDR2 from the germline V gene are MNHEY and SVGAGI. The trim removed 7 bases at V and 1 base at J, leaving 4 bases unmatched. The CDR3 extends over 14 amino acids. CDR3 region: CASNGQGVSYEQYF. The CDR3 nucleotides are TGTGCCAGCAACGGACAGGGGGTTTCCTACGAGCAGTACTTC.

This rearrangement joins TRBV4-1 to TRBJ2-1, with 9 bases that match TRBD1. Germline assignment: CDR1 MGHRA and CDR2 YSYEKL. Trimming at V came to 4 bases and at J to 2 bases, leaving 6 bases not matched to a gene. This CDR3 comprises 16 residues. CDR3 residues: CASSPGTGQTYNEQFF. The DNA of the CDR3 is TGCGCCAGCAGCCCGGGGACAGGGCAGACCTACAATGAGCAGTTCTTC.

The chain carries TRBV19 and TRBJ2-7; TRBD1 might be the D (5 bases). The CDR3 runs 14 residues. Germline V gene sequence: CDR1 LNHDA, CDR2 SQIVND (reference sequence). Trimming removed 1 base from V and 1 base from J, with 8 bases in between. CDR3 amino acids: CASSIATASYEQYF. The CDR3 DNA reads as TGTGCCAGTAGTATAGCGACAGCATCCTACGAGCAGTACTTC.

The chain joins TRBV5-4 to TRBJ1-1, with D possibly being TRBD1 (5 bases). Deletions cut 5 bases from V and 1 base from J, with 12 bases between. From germline, CDR1 is SGHNT and CDR2 YYREEE (reference sequence). The CDR3 loop spans 14 amino acids. The CDR3 is CASRNPTGNTEAFF. The CDR3 nucleotides are TGTGCCAGCAGGAACCCCACAGGGAACACTGAAGCTTTCTTT.

This chain joins TRBV5-4 and TRBJ2-3; D is possibly TRBD2 (5 bases). The germline V gene encodes CDR1 SGHNT and CDR2 YYREEE (reference sequence). CDR3 length equals 15 residues. Trimming left V 1 base short and J 3 bases short, with 12 bases between. CDR3 sequence (DNA): TGTGCCAGCAGCTTGCGGGTCGGGGAGACAGATACGCAGTATTTT. Translating gives CASSLRVGETDTQYF.

This chain links TRBV9 with TRBJ2-1, with TRBD2 as a possible D gene (6 bases). The CDR3 is 15 amino acids. Germline CDR1 is SGDLS and CDR2 is YYNGEE. With 0 bases removed from V and 4 bases from J, the gap between germline ends came to 11 bases. CDR3 in amino acids: CASSVGDSSYNEQFF. The CDR3 coding sequence is TGTGCCAGCAGCGTAGGGGACTCCTCGTACAATGAGCAGTTCTTC.

Only one count was recorded for this clone. This chain joins TRBV7-6 and TRBJ1-1, with D possibly being TRBD1 (6 bases). The CDR3 loop spans 13 amino acids. V gave up 5 bases and J gave up 1 base, with 8 bases separating them. Per germline, CDR1 SGHVS and CDR2 FNYEAQ. The CDR3 region has the DNA TGTGCCAGCAGCCACAGGGAGAACACTGAAGCTTTCTTT. Its protein product is CASSHRENTEAFF.

This clone was observed a single time. The rearrangement links TRBV4-2 to TRBJ1-5; 7 bases are a match to TRBD1. Germline values: CDR1 LGHNA, CDR2 YNFKEQ. The CDR3 sequence is 11 residues long. CDR3 residues: CGQGGNQPQHF. In DNA form, the CDR3 reads TGTGGACAGGGCGGCAATCAGCCCCAGCATTTT.

The V and J genes are TRBV2 and TRBJ2-1, with 9 positions matching TRBD1. The CDR3 is made up of 13 amino acids. Germline V gene sequence: CDR1 SNHLY, CDR2 FYNNEI. With V trimmed by 6 bases and J by 7 bases, 4 bases remained unmatched. DNA for the CDR3: TGTGCCAGCAGCGGACAGGGGAGGAATGAGCAGTTCTTC. Residues: CASSGQGRNEQFF. Supplemented by reference TRBV2 and TRBJ2-1, the full variable domain reads EPEVTQTPSHQVTQMGQEVILRCVPISNHLYFYWYRQILGQKVEFLVSFYNNEISEKSEIFDDQFSVERPDGSNFTLKIRSTKLEDSAMYFCASSGQGRNEQFFGPGTRLTVL.

This chain uses TRBV7-8 with TRBJ1-5; D perhaps matches TRBD1 (5 bases). CDR3 length: 15 residues. Trimming stripped 0 bases from V and 3 bases from J, with 9 bases between. From germline, CDR1 is SGHVS and CDR2 FQNEAQ. Here the CDR3 reads CASSLAPGVNQPQHF. The CDR3 DNA sequence: TGTGCCAGCAGCTTAGCGCCGGGGGTCAATCAGCCCCAGCATTTT.

This clone has a single count. Other DNA sequences of this sample code for an identical CDR3. The CDR3 loop reads CASSLGTGSSNQPQHF. The CDR3 region has the DNA TGTGCCAGCAGCTTAGGGACAGGGTCTAGCAATCAGCCCCAGCATTTT. The genes are TRBV7-9 and TRBJ1-5; 8 positions match TRBD1. V shed 1 base and J 0 bases; nucleotides not matched to a gene: 2. The CDR3 consists of 16 residues. Germline CDR1 and CDR2: SEHNR and FQNEAQ (reference sequence).

The chain has TRBV13 and TRBJ2-7, with 11 positions matching TRBD2. The CDR3 extends over 16 amino acids. CDR1 PRHDT and CDR2 FYEKMQ come from the germline V gene (reference sequence). J lost 1 base, V lost 3 bases, and 5 bases had no gene match. CDR3 coding DNA: TGTGCCAGCAGCTTGGGACTAGCGGACCGTTCCTACGAGCAGTACTTC. Translation: CASSLGLADRSYEQYF.

The chain uses TRBV7-9 and TRBJ1-1, with a tentative D call TRBD1 (6 bases). This CDR3 region has 11 residues. The V and J ends lost 3 bases and 9 bases respectively, with 8 bases between them. Germline lookup yields CDR1 SEHNR and CDR2 FQNEAQ (reference sequence). In nucleotides, the CDR3 is TGTGCCAGCAGCTTTACAGGGCAAGCTTTCTTT. It is translated as CASSFTGQAFF. Complete variable domain (other parts from reference TRBV7-9 and TRBJ1-1): DTGVSQNPRHKITKRGQNVTFRCDPISEHNRLYWYRQTLGQGPEFLTYFQNEAQLEKSRLLSDRFSAERPKGSFSTLEIQRTEQGDSAMYLCASSFTGQAFFGQGTRLTVV.

The J gene is TRBJ1-1, the V gene TRBV9, with TRBD1 as a possible D gene (5 bases). Germline V gene sequence: CDR1 SGDLS, CDR2 YYNGEE. This CDR3 is 14 amino acids long. The V gene lost 2 bases and the J gene lost 1 base, with 9 bases spanning the gap. This chain's CDR3 is CASSVRASNTEAFF. The DNA for the CDR3 is TGTGCCAGCAGCGTCAGGGCCTCGAACACTGAAGCTTTCTTT.

This clone occurred a few times. CDR3 in amino acids: CASSLTGPGMNTEAFF. For the CDR3, the DNA is TGCGCCAGCAGCCTGACCGGCCCGGGGATGAACACTGAAGCTTTCTTT. The gene calls are TRBV4-1 and TRBJ1-1, with no clear D. CDR1 MGHRA and CDR2 YSYEKL come from the germline V gene. The CDR3 covers 16 residues. With 4 bases removed from V and 0 bases from J, the gap between germline ends came to 15 bases.

The CDR3 loop reads CASSLRHDNSPLHF. The CDR3 DNA sequence: TGCGCCAGCAGCTTAAGACACGATAATTCACCCCTCCACTTT. The chain links TRBV5-1 to TRBJ1-6; no firm D call. The CDR3 loop spans 14 amino acids. Germline V gene sequence: CDR1 SGHRS, CDR2 YFSETQ. Trimming stripped 2 bases from V and 5 bases from J, with 8 bases between.

For the CDR3, the DNA is TGTGCCAGTAAGAGAGGACAGGGTGTAGCGGGAGTCGGCACAGATACGCAGTATTTT. Amino acid sequence: CASKRGQGVAGVGTDTQYF. The chain recombines TRBV19 with TRBJ2-3; D perhaps matches TRBD2 (9 bases). From germline, CDR1 is LNHDA and CDR2 SQIVND (reference sequence). Deletions cut 7 bases from V and 1 base from J, with 27 bases between. This CDR3 contains 19 residues. Full variable domain (remainder filled in from reference TRBV19 and TRBJ2-3): DGGITQSPKYLFRKEGQNVTLSCEQNLNHDAMYWYRQDPGQGLRLIYYSQIVNDFQKGDIAEGYSVSREKKESFPLTVTSAQKNPTAFYLCASKRGQGVAGVGTDTQYFGPGTRLTVL.

The chain employs TRBV12-5 and TRBJ2-7; 7 nucleotides match TRBD1. Germline V CDR1 and CDR2: LGHNT, FRNRAP. This CDR3 contains 15 residues. The junction had 6 bases not matched to a gene; V was cut back by 1 base and J by 3 bases. The CDR3 here is CASGLEPGQYYEQYF. CDR3 bases: TGTGCTAGTGGTTTGGAACCGGGACAGTACTACGAGCAGTACTTC.

The chain couples TRBV5-6 to TRBJ1-6; TRBD1 matches 7 bases. The CDR3 runs to 17 residues. Germline-derived CDR1 and CDR2 are SGHDT and YYEEEE. Trimming at V came to 4 bases and at J to 0 bases, leaving 7 bases not matched to a gene. This chain's CDR3 is CASSPGTESSYNSPLHF. CDR3 sequence (DNA): TGTGCCAGCAGCCCAGGGACAGAGAGCTCCTATAATTCACCCCTCCACTTT.

This sequence joins TRBV10-2 and TRBJ2-1; 14 bases align to TRBD2. After removal of 10 bases from V and 3 bases from J, the junction contained 8 bases not matched to a gene. Per germline, CDR1 WSHSY and CDR2 SAAADI. The CDR3 has 16 amino acids. The DNA for the CDR3 is TGCGCCACCGGGACTAGCGGGAGTGTTAACTACAATGAGCAGTTCTTC. Encoded protein: CATGTSGSVNYNEQFF.

In nucleotides, the CDR3 is TGCGCCAGCAGCTTGGGGACTAGCGGCACCGGGGAGCTGTTTTTT. This translates into CASSLGTSGTGELFF. The chain joins TRBV5-1 to TRBJ2-2; the match to TRBD2 covers 10 bases. J was trimmed by 4 bases and V by 0 bases; bases with no gene match: 0. The CDR3 covers 15 residues. From germline, CDR1 is SGHRS and CDR2 YFSETQ.

The chain employs TRBV28 and TRBJ2-1; TRBD1 agrees at 8 bases. J was trimmed by 6 bases and V by 5 bases; bases with no gene match: 12. CDR3 length equals 16 residues. Germline CDR1 reads MDHEN; CDR2 reads SYDVKM. CDR3 loop: CASSAGGTGGLNEQFF. The CDR3 coding sequence is TGTGCCAGCAGTGCCGGAGGGACAGGAGGCCTCAATGAGCAGTTCTTC.

V gene TRBV19 combines with J gene TRBJ1-5; D unclear. Germline CDR1 is LNHDA and CDR2 is SQIVND (reference sequence). The V end lost 6 bases, the J end lost 5 bases, and 8 bases lay between the germline ends. CDR3 size: 12 residues. The CDR3, as DNA: TGTGCCAGTAGCAATCGGTATCAGCCCCAGCATTTT. Protein sequence: CASSNRYQPQHF.